This T cell receptor beta chain was found in a study of post-analysis software for immune sequencing data (dated by TCRdb to between 2015 and 2017). About the full investigation: Relapsing-remitting, secondary progressive and progressive-relapsing multiple sclerosis were recorded as disease courses, and subtype annotation was lacking for some patients. The multiple sclerosis patient repertoires were compared with about a dozen previously published healthy control repertoires from donors aged about 6 to 28 years. A subset of samples was prepared in parallel using single-end sample barcoding, then pooled and co-amplified after Illumina adapter ligation. General conclusions and limits of the study: Significantly lower normalized Chao1 diversity was found in multiple sclerosis patients than in controls, suggesting substantial peripheral T-cell clonal expansion. Direct clustering with F measure showed strong co-clustering of samples prepared in the same batch, prompting a batch-effect correction. Four or five TRBV segments, including TRBV5-6, TRBV5-1 and TRBV20-1, were significantly more frequent in patients than controls. The multiple sclerosis patient group was slightly younger than the control group.

To demonstrate the VDJtools post-analysis software, TCR beta repertoires were profiled from the peripheral blood of 10 to 15 young patients with multiple sclerosis. Multiple sclerosis patients were children and adolescents aged 6 to 15 years. Turning to this clonotype: Which antigen it targets is not known. Base qualities are not at hand, and no much larger clone is one base apart.

The germline V gene (reference sequence) sets CDR1 to GTSNPN and CDR2 to SVGIG. Inclusive of the bounding cysteine and phenylalanine, the CDR3 is 18 residues long. Of the read, only the CDR3 DNA is kept; its 54 bases are in frame from base 1. V ends up 4 bases short and J 0 bases short, with an unmatched junction base count of 12. Libraries were prepared through PCR. Data came from an Illumina HiSeq 2500. To reduce PCR and sequencing biases, unique molecular identifiers were incorporated into the TCR beta cDNA libraries. Roughly 0.5 million cDNA molecules were obtained per 1 to 10 million input T cells, so each molecule approximated one T cell. The patient libraries were prepared and sequenced using the same protocol as the earlier healthy control dataset. Within a given batch, samples were prepared together, multiplexed and sequenced on the same HiSeq lane. The original methods were these. Raw barcoded reads were processed with MIGEC, discarding single-read molecular identifier groups before consensus assembly and CDR3 extraction. Clonotype tables were post-analysed with VDJtools, normalizing diversity by down-sampling all datasets to the smallest sample size. In repertoire overlap clustering, CDR3 amino acid sequences, but not nucleotide sequences, were matched to correct batch-related cross-sample contamination. Using fastp trimming at Q25 and MiXCR clonotype assembly, TCRdb reanalyzed the public sequencing data and kept in-frame beta chains. For every CDR3 protein sequence, its rows merge into one entry that carries the most common genes and DNA. The V and J calls follow TCRdb's processing rather than the paper's. The sample profile shows some 890,000 distinct CDR3 sequences; under 70% of them were found once. The ten largest account for roughly 4.4% of the sample.

In this chain, TRBV30 is recombined with TRBJ2-6; 7 central nucleotides agree with TRBD1. Sequenced material: blood. The TCR originated in a girl between 5 and 17 years old with multiple sclerosis. The CDR3 has the sequence CAWNPQTGSRSGANVLTF. The DNA is as follows: TGTGCCTGGAACCCGCAGACAGGGTCACGCTCTGGGGCCAACGTCCTGACTTTC.